This T cell receptor (beta chain) was sequenced for a study of glioma-infiltrating T cells. For the study at large: WHO grade II oligodendrogliomas or astrocytomas, plus non-recurrent WHO grade IV glioblastomas, were sampled.

This CDR3 has 13 amino acids. The V end was cut by 3 bases, the J end by 2 bases, with 11 bases between. The germline V gene has CDR1 DFQATT and CDR2 SNEGSKA (reference sequence). The iRepertoire nested amplicon-rescue multiplex PCR amplified TCR alpha and beta CDR3s from RNA. One entry per CDR3 protein results from TCRdb running MiXCR on the multiplex PCR reads. The top ten clones hold about 12% of a sample with about 410,000 distinct CDR3 sequences, about 40% of them seen once. A word on this clonotype: A much larger clone is a single base away; this may be a read error.

The sequencing input was glioma tissue, nonneoplastic brain tissue, or PBMCs (not recorded which). The V call is TRBV20-1, the J call TRBJ2-7; tentatively, D is TRBD1 (6 bases). The TCR sequence derives from a human donor with low-grade glioma or glioblastoma, undergoing nonglioma brain surgery, or in good health (not recorded which). This CDR3 reads CSARDSPPYEQYF. For the CDR3, the DNA is TGCAGTGCTAGGGACAGCCCCCCCTACGAGCAGTACTTC.